What follows describes a single T cell receptor (beta chain). Its antigen is not yet known. The record has no base qualities; no much larger clone is one base away. Germline trimming: 2 bases from V, 1 base from J; junction bases outside gene matches: 7. CDR3 length: 17 amino acids, cysteine to phenylalanine. Kept here is only the CDR3 DNA, which spans 51 bases and is read in frame from base 1. Via the germline V gene, CDR1 is LGHNA and CDR2 YSLEER. The study tested focal radiation therapy combined with CTLA-4 blockade (ipilimumab) in patients with chemo-refractory metastatic non-small-cell lung cancer. This sample was included in a study of radiotherapy plus CTLA-4 blockade in lung cancer (dated by TCRdb to the late 2010s). Looking at the study overall: Among the enrolled patients, approximately 17% had an objective response, and about 30% reached disease control. Results the study describes overall, beyond this receptor: The strongest predictors of response, as reported, were early dynamic changes in blood T cell clones along with a rise in serum interferon-beta after radiation. TCR clones derived from tumors expanded in peripheral blood after treatment with radiotherapy and ipilimumab.

Libraries came from the immunoSEQ multiplex PCR assay. The source is immuneACCESS, and TCRdb retained only in-frame sequences with V and J called. Part of the clones is not carried over; for the studies checked, unresolved V genes explain less than half of this, and the remainder is unexplained. Here the sample has 26,000 or so clones; roughly four fifths occur a single time. The biggest ten clones account for roughly 7.5% of the sample. This sequence uses TRBV4-3 and TRBJ2-1; the junction holds 8 bases that match TRBD1. Sequences were derived from peripheral blood, sampled from a patient treated with radiotherapy plus ipilimumab. This receptor was identified in a human donor with non-small cell lung cancer who had stable disease on radiotherapy plus ipilimumab. At the DNA level, the sequence is TGCGCCAGCAGCCAAACGATACAGGGGGGATCCTACAATGAGCAGTTCTTC. The encoded protein is CASSQTIQGGSYNEQFF.